A single sample is the source of the 18 T cell receptor beta chains below, sequenced in a study of OX40 agonist ivuxolimab in advanced cancers. The table came from immunoSEQ multiplex PCR; TCRdb's copy has only in-frame clones and leaves some out. The sample contains tens of thousands of clones, 65% to 80% of which appear only once. The sample was CD4+ or CD8+ T cells sorted from blood, taken in a trial of the OX40 agonist ivuxolimab. The receptor set was obtained from an adult with an advanced solid tumor such as melanoma, head and neck, liver or kidney cancer.

This clone was detected once. Here the CDR3 reads CASSSGDSTDTQYF. The CDR3 DNA sequence: TGTGCCAGCAGCTCCGGGGATAGCACAGATACGCAGTATTTT. The rearrangement joins TRBV11-2 to TRBJ2-3, with a weak D call TRBD2 (5 bases). CDR1 and CDR2 from the germline V gene are SGHAT and FQNNGV. V gave up 4 bases and J gave up 0 bases, with 8 bases separating them. This CDR3 has 14 amino acids. The full variable domain, rest sourced from reference TRBV11-2 and TRBJ2-3, is EAGVAQSPRYKIIEKRQSVAFWCNPISGHATLYWYQQILGQGPKLLIQFQNNGVVDDSQLPKDRFSAERLKGVDSTLKIQPAKLEDSAVYLCASSSGDSTDTQYFGPGTRLTVL.

V and J are TRBV5-1 and TRBJ2-5; 10 positions agree with TRBD1. The germline V gene encodes CDR1 SGHRS and CDR2 YFSETQ. Losses at the gene ends were 4 bases for V and 1 base for J; bases not matched to a gene: 4. The CDR3 length is 15 residues. CDR3 amino acids: CASSPGDRGQETQYF. Written as DNA, the CDR3 is TGCGCCAGCAGCCCGGGGGACAGGGGCCAAGAGACCCAGTACTTC.

This chain connects TRBV18 to TRBJ2-7; 7 bases match TRBD2. CDR3 size: 12 residues. CDR1 and CDR2 from the germline V gene are KGHSH and LQKENI. Unmatched junction bases numbered 2, after V lost 3 bases and J lost 6 bases. The chain's CDR3 is CASSPGGTEQYF. CDR3 DNA: TGTGCCAGCTCACCGGGAGGGACCGAGCAGTACTTC.

The V and J genes are TRBV11-2 and TRBJ1-2, with D possibly TRBD1 on 6 matching bases. Trimming stripped 6 bases from V and 3 bases from J, with 14 bases between. Germline-derived CDR1 and CDR2 are SGHAT and FQNNGV. The CDR3 is made up of 14 amino acids. For the CDR3, the DNA is TGTGCCAGCAGTCCCGGGAGGGGGGACTATGGCTACACCTTC. This gives the protein CASSPGRGDYGYTF.

The rearrangement joins TRBV10-2 to TRBJ2-3; D call uncertain. The CDR3 consists of 14 residues. Germline CDR1 and CDR2: WSHSY and SAAADI. The germline V and J ends were trimmed by 7 bases and 0 bases, with 11 bases remaining between them. The CDR3 nucleotides read TGCGCCAGCAAACTGCTGCTAAGCACAGATACGCAGTATTTT. Its translation: CASKLLLSTDTQYF.

V is TRBV11-2 and J is TRBJ2-7; no reliable D call. The V end lost 1 base, the J end lost 6 bases, and 10 bases lay between the germline ends. The CDR3 consists of 13 residues. The germline gives CDR1 SGHAT, CDR2 FQNNGV. The CDR3 protein is CASSLVGLGEQYF. The CDR3 DNA is TGTGCCAGCAGCTTAGTAGGGTTAGGCGAGCAGTACTTC.

CDR3 nucleotide sequence: TGTGCCAGCAGCTTGGTGGGCAAAGAGACCCAGTACTTC. Translation gives CASSLVGKETQYF. This chain joins TRBV5-4 and TRBJ2-5; D gene unclear. The CDR3 has 13 residues. Trimming removed 0 bases from V and 3 bases from J, with 6 bases in between. Germline CDR1 and CDR2: SGHNT and YYREEE (reference sequence).

The chain has TRBV11-2 and TRBJ2-5, with 10 bases fitting TRBD2. This CDR3 is built from 17 residues. Unmatched junction bases numbered 12, after V lost 6 bases and J lost 2 bases. Germline CDR1 is SGHAT and CDR2 is FQNNGV. The CDR3 sequence is CASSSATSGIRQETQYF. In DNA, the CDR3 is TGTGCCAGCAGTTCCGCCACTAGCGGGATTAGGCAAGAGACCCAGTACTTC.

The chain joins TRBV28 to TRBJ2-2; TRBD2 agrees at 7 bases. The V gene end was trimmed by 7 bases and the J gene end by 1 base; junction bases not matched to a gene: 3. The CDR3 covers 14 residues. Germline V gives CDR1 MDHEN, CDR2 SYDVKM. The CDR3 DNA is TGTGCCAGCACGGGGGGACTGAACACCGGGGAGCTGTTTTTT. It is translated as CASTGGLNTGELFF.

This chain joins TRBV6-5 and TRBJ2-1; D may be TRBD1 (6 bases). CDR1 is MNHEY, CDR2 SVGAGI, per germline. Trimming stripped 1 base from V and 0 bases from J, with 10 bases between. The CDR3 runs to 16 residues. Here the CDR3 DNA reads TGTGCCAGCAGTTACTTGGGGGCCAGCTCCTACAATGAGCAGTTCTTC. Protein product: CASSYLGASSYNEQFF.

This sequence joins TRBV30 and TRBJ1-5; D is ambiguous. The CDR3 is 12 amino acids. Between the trimmed V and J ends, which lost 0 bases and 7 bases, there was a span of 7 bases. Germline V lookup: CDR1 GTSNPN, CDR2 SVGIG (reference sequence). Here the CDR3 DNA reads TGTGCCTGGAGTGTAGGAAAGCAGCCCCAGCATTTT. Its protein product is CAWSVGKQPQHF.

This sequence joins TRBV23-1 and TRBJ2-2; 8 bases fit TRBD1. TRBV23-1 is marked as an open reading frame, function uncertain. V lost 4 bases to trimming and J lost 6 bases; unmatched junction nucleotides: 7. The CDR3 is made up of 15 amino acids. Here the CDR3 reads CASSPTTGEAGELFF. CDR3 in DNA: TGCGCCAGCAGTCCAACGACAGGGGAGGCCGGGGAGCTGTTTTTT.

V and J are TRBV6-1 and TRBJ2-3; possible D gene TRBD1, 5 bases. Deletions cut 6 bases from V and 4 bases from J, with 14 bases between. CDR3 length equals 14 residues. Germline V gene sequence: CDR1 MNHNS, CDR2 SASEGT. The CDR3 sequence is CASRQALAPDTQYF. DNA of the CDR3: TGTGCCAGCAGACAGGCCCTGGCGCCAGATACGCAGTATTTT.

V is TRBV2 and J is TRBJ2-2; no clear D. V lost 7 bases, J lost 3 bases, and 15 bases lay in between. In germline, CDR1 is SNHLY, CDR2 FYNNEI. The CDR3 is 15 amino acids. CDR3 coding DNA: TGTGCCAGCAATGGAAGGACGGCGGACACCGGGGAGCTGTTTTTT. Translation gives CASNGRTADTGELFF.

The J gene is TRBJ2-3, the V gene TRBV30; perhaps TRBD2 as D (7 bases). V dropped 1 base and J dropped 11 bases, with 10 bases sitting between them. Germline CDR1 is GTSNPN and CDR2 is SVGIG (reference sequence). The CDR3 spans 11 residues. This CDR3 reads CAWSERGGQYF. The CDR3 DNA reads as TGTGCCTGGAGTGAAAGGGGGGGGCAGTATTTT.

This chain links TRBV6-1 with TRBJ1-2; D uncertain. Trimming took off 8 bases at V and 3 bases at J, with 7 bases between the two ends. The CDR3 contains 11 residues. CDR1 and CDR2 from the germline V gene are MNHNS and SASEGT. Here the CDR3 reads CASVRDYGYTF. The CDR3 DNA reads as TGTGCCAGCGTGAGGGACTATGGCTACACCTTC.

The rearrangement links TRBV5-4 to TRBJ2-3, with D possibly being TRBD2 (6 bases). V shed 7 bases and J shed 2 bases, with 20 bases lying between them. CDR1 and CDR2 (germline): SGHNT, YYREEE (reference sequence). The CDR3 loop spans 16 amino acids. CDR3 nucleotides: TGTGCCAGCTCTACCTCAGGGCTAGCGTTCACAGATACGCAGTATTTT. It is translated as CASSTSGLAFTDTQYF.

This clone was detected only a few times. The chain uses TRBV9 and TRBJ2-3; D gene uncertain. Trimming took off 0 bases at V and 4 bases at J, with 9 bases between the two ends. CDR3 length: 14 residues. Germline V gives CDR1 SGDLS, CDR2 YYNGEE. The CDR3 here is CASSVGKAPDTQYF. CDR3 coding DNA: TGTGCCAGCAGCGTAGGGAAGGCCCCAGATACGCAGTATTTT.